This T cell receptor (beta chain) was retrieved from a study of T-cell memory formation after mild COVID-19. TCRdb itself ran the 5' RACE reads through MiXCR, one entry per CDR3 protein. There are about 430,000 distinct CDR3 sequences in the sample; less than 25% occur only once, and roughly 8.7% lies in the top ten. The germline CDR1 and CDR2 sequences are DFQATT and SNEGSKA (reference sequence). This CDR3 spans 15 amino acids. V was pared by 6 bases and J by 2 bases, with 20 bases between. The sequence came from an adult woman who had mild COVID-19 (a few samples of this study predate the infection). Cell type and time point are not known. Material: PBMCs or a T cell subset sorted from them (not recorded which). The chain combines TRBV20-1 with TRBJ2-7; no definite D call. The CDR3 spells CSATPLRTGTYEQYF. The CDR3 DNA is TGCAGTGCCACCCCCCTCAGGACGGGCACCTACGAGCAGTACTTC.